This T cell receptor (beta chain) is from a study of shared clonotypes between healthy human individuals. Broader study findings: Some clonotypes were shared by all four sorted-subset donors, while others were not shared. The non-shared ones had lower generation probabilities than the shared ones.

Genomic DNA of every subset was divided equally among multiple immunoSEQ plates. The table came from immunoSEQ multiplex PCR; TCRdb's copy has only in-frame clones and leaves some out. This table has some 550,000 clones, around 97% appearing once. Concerning this clone itself: The antigen is undetermined.

The CDR3 consists of 14 residues. V was clipped by 2 bases and J by 3 bases, with 12 bases between them. Germline V gene lookup returns CDR1 SGHRS and CDR2 YFSETQ. Sequencing input: naive CD4+ T cells sorted from blood. Subset noted: CD45RA+ positively selected. The receptor was derived from a woman aged 25 to 39 in good health. The chain joins TRBV5-1 to TRBJ2-7; tentative D call: TRBD1 (6 bases). The CDR3 region is CASSLNRADYEQYF. CDR3 nucleotide sequence: TGCGCCAGCAGCTTAAACAGGGCGGACTACGAGCAGTACTTC.